Each of the 21 T cell receptor beta chains below was sequenced from the same sample in a study of blood T cell repertoires in COVID-19. Generated by immunoSEQ multiplex PCR, the TCRdb table keeps only in-frame clones and is missing some. The sample has 210,000 or so clones; around 84% are singletons. Sample: peripheral blood. The receptor source for this set is a man aged 50-59 years with acute or convalescent COVID-19.

The rearrangement uses TRBV18 and TRBJ1-1; D is ambiguous. The germline CDR1 and CDR2 sequences are KGHSH and LQKENI. The CDR3 length is 16 residues. The V gene lost 3 bases and the J gene lost 0 bases, with 14 bases spanning the gap. Here the CDR3 reads CASSPGRSPMNTEAFF. The CDR3 bases are TGTGCCAGCTCACCGGGGAGAAGCCCCATGAACACTGAAGCTTTCTTT.

CDR3 DNA sequence: TGTGCCAGCAGTTTACGGAGGAACACTGAAGCTTTCTTT. Amino acids: CASSLRRNTEAFF. The chain links TRBV12-3 or TRBV12-4 to TRBJ1-1; D is undetermined. The CDR3 covers 13 residues. The ends were cut back, 2 bases at V and 1 base at J, with 5 bases in the middle.

This clone has more than one count but fewer than ten. This chain joins TRBV7-8 and TRBJ1-3; D ambiguous. The CDR3 is 17 amino acids. Germline-derived CDR1 and CDR2 are SGHVS and FQNEAQ. The V gene lost 6 bases and the J gene lost 0 bases, with 18 bases spanning the gap. DNA for the CDR3: TGTGCCAGCAGTTTATGGGTCGGGGTGAGCTCTGGAAACACCATATATTTT. Amino acids: CASSLWVGVSSGNTIYF.

The rearrangement joins TRBV5-1 to TRBJ1-2, with 7 bases matching TRBD1. Germline values: CDR1 SGHRS, CDR2 YFSETQ. The junction had 6 bases not matched to a gene; V was cut back by 4 bases and J by 3 bases. The CDR3 totals 14 residues. CDR3 region: CASSPPTGDYGYTF. CDR3 bases: TGCGCCAGCAGCCCCCCAACAGGGGACTATGGCTACACCTTC.

The rearrangement links TRBV9 to TRBJ1-2; D perhaps matches TRBD1 (6 bases). Germline V CDR1 and CDR2: SGDLS, YYNGEE. The germline V and J ends were trimmed by 6 bases and 5 bases, with 17 bases remaining between them. This CDR3 has 14 residues. DNA for the CDR3: TGTGCCAGCAACAGACTTGGTGGGACATATGGCTACACCTTC. This codes for CASNRLGGTYGYTF.

V gene TRBV23-1 combines with J gene TRBJ1-2, with unresolved D. TRBV23-1 is placed among ORFs of uncertain function. CDR3 size: 14 residues. V lost 8 bases, J lost 7 bases, and 20 bases lay in between. Here the CDR3 DNA reads TGCGCCAGCCGACTGACTTTTTCGGGTAGTGGCTACACCTTC. Translated: CASRLTFSGSGYTF.

The chain has TRBV6-6 and TRBJ2-1; D perhaps matches TRBD1 (6 bases). Trimming took off 10 bases at V and 9 bases at J, with 16 bases between the two ends. The CDR3 consists of 12 residues. The germline gives CDR1 MNHNY, CDR2 SVGAGI (reference sequence). CDR3 protein: CATQGKVREQFF. The CDR3, as DNA: TGTGCCACCCAGGGGAAAGTGCGTGAGCAGTTCTTC.

The chain recombines TRBV24-1 with TRBJ2-1; D perhaps matches TRBD1 (8 bases). The germline V gene encodes CDR1 KGHDR and CDR2 SFDVKD. V was shortened by 10 bases and J by 5 bases, with 14 bases between the two germline ends. This CDR3 region has 13 residues. The CDR3 sequence is CATGGGQDNEQFF. The CDR3, as DNA: TGTGCCACGGGGGGGGGACAGGACAATGAGCAGTTCTTC.

The chain combines TRBV5-1 with TRBJ1-1, with D uncertain. CDR1 and CDR2 (germline): SGHRS, YFSETQ. The CDR3 is 17 amino acids. V lost 4 bases and J 0 bases, leaving 19 bases between the germline ends. The CDR3 coding sequence is TGCGCCAGCAGCCGGGAGGTTGCGACGGCTATGAACACTGAAGCTTTCTTT. Its translation: CASSREVATAMNTEAFF.

The chain joins TRBV7-2 to TRBJ1-1; 7 nucleotides match TRBD1. The CDR3 contains 16 residues. Germline V lookup: CDR1 SGHTA, CDR2 FQGNSA. V shed 1 base and J 1 base; nucleotides not matched to a gene: 6. This CDR3 is CASSLGPWTGNTEAFF. DNA of the CDR3: TGTGCCAGCAGCTTAGGACCCTGGACAGGGAACACTGAAGCTTTCTTT.

This clone was detected only a few times. V and J are TRBV5-1 and TRBJ2-2; tentative D call: TRBD2 (6 bases). Germline V gene data show CDR1 as SGHRS and CDR2 as YFSETQ. The CDR3 loop spans 16 amino acids. Trimming cost V 2 bases and J 6 bases, with 17 bases left between them. The DNA of the CDR3 is TGCGCCAGCAGCTTACCTGACCCCACGGGAGCCGGGGAGCTGTTTTTT. Amino acids: CASSLPDPTGAGELFF. Using reference TRBV5-1 and TRBJ2-2 for the parts outside the CDR3, the full variable domain is KAGVTQTPRYLIKTRGQQVTLSCSPISGHRSVSWYQQTPGQGLQFLFEYFSETQRNKGNFPGRFSGRQFSNSRSEMNVSTLELGDSALYLCASSLPDPTGAGELFFGEGSRLTVL.

The V gene is TRBV4-1, the J gene TRBJ2-1; D is uncertain. From germline, CDR1 is MGHRA and CDR2 YSYEKL. The CDR3 sequence is 13 residues long. The V and J ends lost 0 bases and 9 bases respectively, with 9 bases between them. CDR3 loop: CASSQDRGIEQFF. The CDR3 nucleotides read TGCGCCAGCAGCCAAGATCGAGGAATTGAGCAGTTCTTC.

The gene calls are TRBV5-4 and TRBJ1-1; TRBD1 might be the D (6 bases). V dropped 2 bases and J dropped 3 bases, with 17 bases sitting between them. The CDR3 has 16 residues. Germline V CDR1 and CDR2: SGHNT, YYREEE (reference sequence). The CDR3 loop reads CASSLGGPRVHTEAFF. The DNA of the CDR3 is TGTGCCAGCAGCTTAGGGGGTCCTCGGGTTCACACTGAAGCTTTCTTT.

The chain is built from TRBV3-1 (or the pseudogene TRBV3-2) and TRBJ1-2; D unresolved. This CDR3 comprises 11 residues. The germline V gene has CDR1 LGHDT and CDR2 YNNKEL (reference sequence). V was clipped by 3 bases and J by 6 bases, with 5 bases between them. As DNA, the CDR3 is TGTGCCAGCAGCCAGGCAGATGGCTACACCTTC. Protein: CASSQADGYTF.

The rearrangement uses TRBV6-5 and TRBJ2-7, with 13 nucleotides matching TRBD2. This CDR3 spans 15 amino acids. The V segment lost 7 bases and the J segment 4 bases; nucleotides outside the gene matches: 7. The germline V gene encodes CDR1 MNHEY and CDR2 SVGAGI. The CDR3 nucleotides read TGTGCCAGCAACCCACCGGGACTAGCGGGGTACGAGCAGTACTTC. It codes for CASNPPGLAGYEQYF.

The V and J genes are TRBV19 and TRBJ1-5, with D tentatively TRBD1 (5 bases). Trimming cost V 6 bases and J 2 bases, with 14 bases left between them. The CDR3 extends over 15 amino acids. CDR1 is LNHDA, CDR2 SQIVND, per germline (reference sequence). The CDR3 bases are TGTGCCAGTAGGTGGGAGGGGAGCGGCAATCAGCCCCAGCATTTT. The encoded protein is CASRWEGSGNQPQHF.

This sequence joins TRBV2 and TRBJ1-4; D possibly corresponds to TRBD1 (5 bases). V was trimmed by 3 bases and J by 10 bases, leaving 15 bases between them. The CDR3 is made up of 14 amino acids. Germline lookup yields CDR1 SNHLY and CDR2 FYNNEI. DNA for the CDR3: TGTGCCAGCAGTGACACCTCTCGGAGGGGAAAACTGTTTTTT. This sequence encodes CASSDTSRRGKLFF.

The rearrangement uses TRBV10-1 and TRBJ1-6; D unresolved. V lost 1 base, J lost 7 bases, and 5 bases lay in between. Germline lookup yields CDR1 WNHNN and CDR2 SYGVQD (reference sequence). The CDR3 contains 13 residues. The CDR3 bases are TGCGCCAGCAGTGAGTTAGAGAATTCACCCCTCCACTTT. Amino acid sequence: CASSELENSPLHF.

The V gene is TRBV6-5, the J gene TRBJ1-1; TRBD1 matches at 9 bases. This CDR3 comprises 15 residues. Germline V CDR1 and CDR2: MNHEY, SVGAGI. Germline trimming cut 6 bases from V and 1 base from J; bases unmatched to any gene: 6. The CDR3 loop is CASRRDREANTEAFF. The DNA of the CDR3 is TGTGCCAGCAGGCGGGACAGGGAAGCGAACACTGAAGCTTTCTTT.

The V and J genes are TRBV5-1 and TRBJ1-1; possible D gene TRBD1, 6 bases. The CDR3 extends over 12 amino acids. Trimming shortened V by 2 bases and J by 11 bases, and 13 bases separated the two germline ends. CDR1 is SGHRS, CDR2 YFSETQ, per germline. CDR3 sequence reads: CASSFGGLGAFF. The CDR3 DNA follows: TGCGCCAGCAGCTTCGGGGGGCTTGGGGCTTTCTTT.

The genes are TRBV6-5 and TRBJ1-3, with a possible D match to TRBD1 (6 bases). The CDR3 totals 15 residues. CDR1 is MNHEY and CDR2 is SVGAGI in the germline V gene. V was clipped by 6 bases and J by 8 bases, with 20 bases between them. The CDR3 here is CASSPGDTSDYTIYF. The DNA for the CDR3 is TGTGCCAGCAGCCCCGGGGACACGTCCGATTACACCATATATTTT.